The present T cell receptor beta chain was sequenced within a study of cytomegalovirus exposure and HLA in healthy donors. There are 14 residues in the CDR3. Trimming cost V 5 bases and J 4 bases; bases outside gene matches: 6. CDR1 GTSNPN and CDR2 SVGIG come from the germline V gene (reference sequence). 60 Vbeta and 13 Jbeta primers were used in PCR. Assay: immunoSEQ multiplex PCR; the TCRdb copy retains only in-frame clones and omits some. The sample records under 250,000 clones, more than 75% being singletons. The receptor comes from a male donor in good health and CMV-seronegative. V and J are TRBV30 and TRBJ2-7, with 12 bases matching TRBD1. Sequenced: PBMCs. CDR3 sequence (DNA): TGTGCCTGGGTCCGGGGACAGGGGGCTTACGAGCAGTACTTC. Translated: CAWVRGQGAYEQYF.